Shown below are 20 T cell receptor beta chains from a single sample sequenced in a study of blood T cell repertoires in COVID-19. Profiling relied on immunoSEQ multiplex PCR, and the TCRdb table lists in-frame clones only, not all of them. The repertoire holds 35,000 or so clones, with over 70% as singletons. The sequencing sample was made of peripheral blood. Receptor source: a man older than 75 with active or convalescent COVID-19.

The chain recombines TRBV11-2 with TRBJ2-7, with D maybe TRBD2 (5 bases). There are 14 residues in the CDR3. The germline V gene has CDR1 SGHAT and CDR2 FQNNGV. Trimming stripped 1 base from V and 5 bases from J, with 12 bases between. CDR3 in amino acids: CASSLGVATDEQYF. The CDR3 DNA follows: TGTGCCAGCAGCTTAGGGGTAGCGACGGACGAGCAGTACTTC.

This chain uses TRBV4-1 with TRBJ2-7, with 8 nucleotides matching TRBD2. V trimming: 6 bases; J trimming: 3 bases; junction bases outside the gene matches: 7. The CDR3 runs 14 residues. Germline CDR1 and CDR2: MGHRA and YSYEKL. The CDR3, as DNA: TGCGCCAGCAGACAAATAGCGGGAAACTACGAGCAGTACTTC. Translating gives CASRQIAGNYEQYF.

The V call is TRBV7-2, the J call TRBJ2-3; D is unresolved. Trimming pared 4 bases from V and 2 bases from J, leaving 4 bases between. Germline CDR1 is SGHTA and CDR2 is FQGNSA. The CDR3 runs 12 residues. CDR3 in DNA: TGTGCCAGCAGCTCGTACACAGATACGCAGTATTTT. Translation: CASSSYTDTQYF.

The gene calls are TRBV30 and TRBJ2-1; the match to TRBD1 covers 7 bases. V dropped 0 bases and J dropped 5; count of bases not matched to a gene: 19. This CDR3 has 19 amino acids. CDR1 is GTSNPN, CDR2 SVGIG, per germline (reference sequence). The CDR3 coding sequence is TGTGCCTGGAGTGTGTACAGGGGTCAGCGAAACAAACCGAACAATGAGCAGTTCTTC. Its translation: CAWSVYRGQRNKPNNEQFF.

This rearrangement joins TRBV19 to TRBJ1-5, with TRBD1 matching over 9 bases. Trimming at V came to 0 bases and at J to 2 bases, leaving 2 bases not matched to a gene. This CDR3 contains 16 residues. CDR1 and CDR2 from the germline V gene are LNHDA and SQIVND (reference sequence). CDR3: CASSIDGDRGNQPQHF. For the CDR3, the DNA is TGTGCCAGTAGTATAGATGGGGACAGGGGCAATCAGCCCCAGCATTTT. Full variable domain (rest looked up from reference TRBV19 and TRBJ1-5): DGGITQSPKYLFRKEGQNVTLSCEQNLNHDAMYWYRQDPGQGLRLIYYSQIVNDFQKGDIAEGYSVSREKKESFPLTVTSAQKNPTAFYLCASSIDGDRGNQPQHFGDGTRLSIL.

The rearrangement joins TRBV18 to TRBJ2-4; D may be TRBD2 (7 bases). This CDR3 spans 16 amino acids. V was trimmed by 2 bases and J by 7 bases, leaving 18 bases between them. The germline gives CDR1 KGHSH, CDR2 LQKENI. CDR3 amino acids: CASSPSTSQGGNIQYF. The CDR3 DNA sequence: TGTGCCAGCTCACCATCGACGTCACAGGGAGGGAACATTCAGTACTTC.

The genes are TRBV9 and TRBJ2-1, with D possibly TRBD1 on 5 matching bases. Trimming removed 4 bases at V and 12 bases at J, with 20 bases between. The germline V gene encodes CDR1 SGDLS and CDR2 YYNGEE. This CDR3 is 14 amino acids long. CDR3 loop: CASSLSPDNPGQFF. CDR3 DNA: TGTGCCAGCAGCCTTAGCCCGGACAACCCGGGGCAGTTCTTC. Using reference TRBV9 and TRBJ2-1 for the parts outside the CDR3, the full variable domain is DSGVTQTPKHLITATGQRVTLRCSPRSGDLSVYWYQQSLDQGLQFLIQYYNGEERAKGNILERFSAQQFPDLHSELNLSSLELGDSALYFCASSLSPDNPGQFFGPGTRLTVL.

The V call is TRBV7-9, the J call TRBJ2-5; D may be TRBD1 (5 bases). CDR1 and CDR2 from the germline V gene are SEHNR and FQNEAQ (reference sequence). This CDR3 is 13 amino acids long. V was pared by 6 bases and J by 2 bases, with 10 bases between. CDR3: CASSSTGQETQYF. The CDR3 DNA follows: TGTGCCAGCAGTTCAACAGGACAAGAGACCCAGTACTTC.

The V and J genes are TRBV11-2 and TRBJ2-2; D perhaps matches TRBD2 (5 bases). CDR3 length: 15 amino acids. The germline CDR1 and CDR2 sequences are SGHAT and FQNNGV. The V end was cut by 1 base, the J end by 3 bases, with 9 bases between. CDR3 in amino acids: CASSLVTGYTGELFF. The CDR3 DNA reads TGTGCCAGCAGCTTAGTTACGGGGTACACCGGGGAGCTGTTTTTT.

The chain couples TRBV11-3 to TRBJ2-7; TRBD1 aligns across 7 bases. The CDR3 is 14 residues long. Per germline, CDR1 SGHNT and CDR2 YENEEA. V shed 5 bases and J 2 bases; nucleotides not matched to a gene: 6. CDR3 region: CASSPGTDTYEQYF. CDR3 DNA sequence: TGTGCCAGCAGCCCCGGGACAGACACCTACGAGCAGTACTTC.

V is TRBV27 and J is TRBJ2-7; 13 nucleotides match TRBD2. Germline CDR1 reads MNHEY; CDR2 reads SMNVEV (reference sequence). This CDR3 region has 15 residues. With V trimmed by 6 bases and J by 4 bases, 6 bases remained unmatched. CDR3 nucleotide sequence: TGTGCCAGCAGACGAGGACTAGCGGGAGCATACGAGCAGTACTTC. It yields the protein CASRRGLAGAYEQYF.

V gene TRBV5-1 combines with J gene TRBJ2-7, with 11 bases that match TRBD2. The CDR3 covers 15 residues. V shed 4 bases, J shed 3 bases, and the junction held 6 bases outside the gene matches. CDR1 is SGHRS, CDR2 YFSETQ, per germline. The CDR3 DNA is TGCGCCAGCAGCCGTCAGGGGACTAGCGGCTACGAGCAGTACTTC. Translating gives CASSRQGTSGYEQYF.

This clone was counted a single time. The genes are TRBV7-2 and TRBJ2-3; TRBD2 matches at 10 bases. The CDR3 contains 16 residues. V shed 1 base, J shed 4 bases, and the junction held 5 bases outside the gene matches. In germline, CDR1 is SGHTA, CDR2 FQGNSA. CDR3 loop: CASSLGPSGSADTQYF. DNA of the CDR3: TGTGCCAGCAGCTTAGGTCCTAGCGGGAGTGCAGATACGCAGTATTTT.

This chain joins TRBV19 and TRBJ1-1; D not resolved. Germline loops: CDR1 LNHDA, CDR2 SQIVND (reference sequence). The CDR3 is 13 residues long. Trimming shortened V by 4 bases and J by 5 bases, and 11 bases separated the two germline ends. CDR3 in DNA: TGTGCCAGTAGTACCCTTCCTCGGACTGAAGCTTTCTTT. Translation: CASSTLPRTEAFF.

The chain carries TRBV27 and TRBJ2-3, with D tentatively TRBD2 (5 bases). The CDR3 runs 15 residues. CDR1 and CDR2 from the germline V gene are MNHEY and SMNVEV (reference sequence). Deletions cut 5 bases from V and 2 bases from J, with 14 bases between. This CDR3 reads CASSPRRGVTDTQYF. CDR3 sequence (DNA): TGTGCCAGCAGTCCCCGCCGGGGAGTCACAGATACGCAGTATTTT.

This chain connects TRBV7-8 to TRBJ2-3, with 9 bases fitting TRBD2. Trimming cost V 0 bases and J 2 bases; bases outside gene matches: 6. Germline CDR1 is SGHVS and CDR2 is FQNEAQ. This CDR3 is 17 amino acids long. CDR3 sequence reads: CASSLAREGFTTDTQYF. CDR3 DNA: TGTGCCAGCAGCTTAGCGCGGGAGGGGTTCACCACAGATACGCAGTATTTT.

This sequence joins TRBV6-5 and TRBJ1-1; D remains ambiguous. Trimming took off 2 bases at V and 4 bases at J, with 14 bases between the two ends. The CDR3 covers 15 residues. Germline CDR1 and CDR2: MNHEY and SVGAGI. CDR3 DNA sequence: TGTGCCAGCAGTTACGATAGTTGGGCAGGCACTGAAGCTTTCTTT. The encoded protein is CASSYDSWAGTEAFF.

The chain carries TRBV9 and TRBJ2-2, with 12 bases lining up with TRBD2. The CDR3 extends over 15 amino acids. Germline V gives CDR1 SGDLS, CDR2 YYNGEE. With 0 bases clipped from V and 8 bases from J, the junction kept 2 bases outside the gene matches. As DNA, the CDR3 is TGTGCCAGCAGCGTAGCAGGACTAGCGGGGGGGGAGCTGTTTTTT. Encoded protein: CASSVAGLAGGELFF.

This sequence joins TRBV12-3 or TRBV12-4 and TRBJ1-2; a weak D match, TRBD1 (5 bases). The V gene lost 6 bases and the J gene lost 2 bases, with 10 bases spanning the gap. The CDR3 has 13 residues. The CDR3 here is CASSRQSNYGYTF. DNA of the CDR3: TGTGCCAGCAGCAGACAGTCAAACTATGGCTACACCTTC.

The chain uses TRBV7-2 and TRBJ2-2; TRBD2 might be the D (6 bases). The CDR3 spans 15 residues. The germline V gene encodes CDR1 SGHTA and CDR2 FQGNSA. V gave up 5 bases and J gave up 4 bases, with 14 bases separating them. The CDR3 nucleotides read TGTGCCAGCAGCCTGGCGGGAATTGGCACCGGGGAGCTGTTTTTT. This translates into CASSLAGIGTGELFF.